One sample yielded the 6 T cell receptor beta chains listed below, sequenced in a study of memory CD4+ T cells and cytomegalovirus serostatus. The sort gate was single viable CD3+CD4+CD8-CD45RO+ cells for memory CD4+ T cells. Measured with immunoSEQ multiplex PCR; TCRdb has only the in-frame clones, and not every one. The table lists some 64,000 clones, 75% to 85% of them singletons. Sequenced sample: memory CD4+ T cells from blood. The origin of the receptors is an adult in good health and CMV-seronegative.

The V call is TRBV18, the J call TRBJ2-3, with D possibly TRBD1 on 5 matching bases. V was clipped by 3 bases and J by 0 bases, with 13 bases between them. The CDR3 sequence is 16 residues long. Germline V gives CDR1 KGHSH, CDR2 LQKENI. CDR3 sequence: CASSPARRQSTDTQYF. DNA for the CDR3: TGTGCCAGCTCACCGGCGAGGCGACAGAGCACAGATACGCAGTATTTT.

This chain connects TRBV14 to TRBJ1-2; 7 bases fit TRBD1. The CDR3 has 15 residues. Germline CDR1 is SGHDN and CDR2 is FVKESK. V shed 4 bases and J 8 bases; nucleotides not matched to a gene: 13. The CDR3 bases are TGTGCCAGCAGCCCCGTAGACAGGGAACTTGGGGGCTACACCTTC. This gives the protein CASSPVDRELGGYTF.

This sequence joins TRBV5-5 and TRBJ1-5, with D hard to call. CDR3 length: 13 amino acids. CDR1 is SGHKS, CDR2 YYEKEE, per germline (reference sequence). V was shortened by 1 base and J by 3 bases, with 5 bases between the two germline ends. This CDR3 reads CASSLWTNQPQHF. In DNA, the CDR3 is TGTGCCAGCAGCTTGTGGACCAATCAGCCCCAGCATTTT.

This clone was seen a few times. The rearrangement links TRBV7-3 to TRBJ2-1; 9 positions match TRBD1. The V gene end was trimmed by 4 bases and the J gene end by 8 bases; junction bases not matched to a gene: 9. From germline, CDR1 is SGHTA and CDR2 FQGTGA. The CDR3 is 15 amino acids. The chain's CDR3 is CASSSGDRVFDEQFF. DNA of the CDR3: TGTGCCAGCAGCTCTGGGGACAGGGTCTTTGATGAGCAGTTCTTC.

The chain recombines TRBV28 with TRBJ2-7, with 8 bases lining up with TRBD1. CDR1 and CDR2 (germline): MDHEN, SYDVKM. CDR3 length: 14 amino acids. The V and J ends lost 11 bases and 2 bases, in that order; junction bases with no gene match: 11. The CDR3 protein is CACNLRTGPYEQYF. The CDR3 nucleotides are TGTGCCTGCAACCTAAGGACAGGGCCCTACGAGCAGTACTTC.

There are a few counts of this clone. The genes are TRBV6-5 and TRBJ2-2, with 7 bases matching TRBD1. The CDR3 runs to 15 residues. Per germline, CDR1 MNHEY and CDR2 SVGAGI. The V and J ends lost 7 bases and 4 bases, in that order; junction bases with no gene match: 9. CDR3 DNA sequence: TGTGCCAGCACCTTTAGACAGGGTGGCACCGGGGAGCTGTTTTTT. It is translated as CASTFRQGGTGELFF.